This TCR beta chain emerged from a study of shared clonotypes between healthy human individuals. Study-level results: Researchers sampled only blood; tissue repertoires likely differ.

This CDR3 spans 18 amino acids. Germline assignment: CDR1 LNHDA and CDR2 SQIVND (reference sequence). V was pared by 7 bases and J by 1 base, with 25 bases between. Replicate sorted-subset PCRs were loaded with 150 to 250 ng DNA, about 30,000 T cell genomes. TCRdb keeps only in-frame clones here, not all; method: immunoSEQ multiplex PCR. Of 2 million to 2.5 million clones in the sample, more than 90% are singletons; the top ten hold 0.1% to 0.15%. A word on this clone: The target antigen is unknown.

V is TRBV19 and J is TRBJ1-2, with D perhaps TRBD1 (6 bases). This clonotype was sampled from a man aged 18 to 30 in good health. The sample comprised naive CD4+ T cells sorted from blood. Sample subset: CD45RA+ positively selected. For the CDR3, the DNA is TGTGCCAGTACCGACATGCAGACAGGCGCTTCTATTAACTATGGCTACACCTTC. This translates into CASTDMQTGASINYGYTF.